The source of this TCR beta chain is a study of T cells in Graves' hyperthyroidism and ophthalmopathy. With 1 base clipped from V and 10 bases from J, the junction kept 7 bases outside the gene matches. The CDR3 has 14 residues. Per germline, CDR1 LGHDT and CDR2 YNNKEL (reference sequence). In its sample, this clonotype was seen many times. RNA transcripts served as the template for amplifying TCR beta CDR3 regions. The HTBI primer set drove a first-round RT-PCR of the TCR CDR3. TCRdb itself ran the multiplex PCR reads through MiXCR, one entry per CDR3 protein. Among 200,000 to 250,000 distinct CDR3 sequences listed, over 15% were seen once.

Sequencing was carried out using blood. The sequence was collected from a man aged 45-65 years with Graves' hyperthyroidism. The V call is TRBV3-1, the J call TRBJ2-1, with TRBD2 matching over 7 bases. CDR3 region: CASSQVGLEFEQFF. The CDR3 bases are TGTGCCAGCAGCCAAGTTGGACTAGAGTTCGAGCAGTTCTTC.